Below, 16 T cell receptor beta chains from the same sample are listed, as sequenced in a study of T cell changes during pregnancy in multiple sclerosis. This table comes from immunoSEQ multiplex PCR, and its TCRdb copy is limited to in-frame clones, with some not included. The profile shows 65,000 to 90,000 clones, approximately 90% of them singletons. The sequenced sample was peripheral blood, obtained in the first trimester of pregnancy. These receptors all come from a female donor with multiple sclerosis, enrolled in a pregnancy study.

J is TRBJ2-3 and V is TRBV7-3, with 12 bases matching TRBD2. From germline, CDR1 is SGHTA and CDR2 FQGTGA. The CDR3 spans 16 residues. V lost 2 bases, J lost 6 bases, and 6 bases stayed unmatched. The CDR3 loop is CASSLLAGGRADTQYF. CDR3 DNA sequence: TGTGCCAGCAGCTTACTAGCGGGAGGGAGGGCGGATACGCAGTATTTT.

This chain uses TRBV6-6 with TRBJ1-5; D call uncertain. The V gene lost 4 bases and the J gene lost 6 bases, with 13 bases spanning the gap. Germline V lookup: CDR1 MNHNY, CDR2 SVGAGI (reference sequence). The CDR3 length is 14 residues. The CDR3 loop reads CASSFPGSRQPQHF. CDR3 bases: TGTGCCAGCAGTTTTCCGGGGTCGCGTCAGCCCCAGCATTTT.

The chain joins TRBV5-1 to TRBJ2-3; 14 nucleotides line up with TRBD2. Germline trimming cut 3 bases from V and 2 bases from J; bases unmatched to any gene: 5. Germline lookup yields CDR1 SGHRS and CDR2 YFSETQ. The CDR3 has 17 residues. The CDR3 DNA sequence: TGCGCCAGCAGCTCCGGACTAGCGGGAGGTTTCACAGATACGCAGTATTTT. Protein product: CASSSGLAGGFTDTQYF.

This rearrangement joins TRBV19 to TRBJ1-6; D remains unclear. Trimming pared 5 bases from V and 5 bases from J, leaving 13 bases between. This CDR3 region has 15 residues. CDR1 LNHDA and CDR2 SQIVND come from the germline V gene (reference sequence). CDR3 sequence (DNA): TGTGCCAGTAGTCCTGACTACAAAGATAATTCACCCCTCCACTTT. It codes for CASSPDYKDNSPLHF.

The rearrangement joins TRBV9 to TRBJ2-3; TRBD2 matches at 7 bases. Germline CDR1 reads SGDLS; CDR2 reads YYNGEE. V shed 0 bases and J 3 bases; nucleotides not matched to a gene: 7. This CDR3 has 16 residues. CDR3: CASSVEFGTITDTQYF. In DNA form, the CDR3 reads TGTGCCAGCAGCGTAGAATTCGGGACTATAACAGATACGCAGTATTTT.

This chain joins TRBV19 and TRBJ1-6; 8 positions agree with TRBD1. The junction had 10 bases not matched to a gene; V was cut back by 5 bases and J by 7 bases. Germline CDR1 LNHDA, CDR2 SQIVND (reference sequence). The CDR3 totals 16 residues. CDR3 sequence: CASSLLQGGGNSPLHF. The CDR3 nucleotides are TGTGCCAGTAGTCTTCTACAGGGGGGAGGAAATTCACCCCTCCACTTT.

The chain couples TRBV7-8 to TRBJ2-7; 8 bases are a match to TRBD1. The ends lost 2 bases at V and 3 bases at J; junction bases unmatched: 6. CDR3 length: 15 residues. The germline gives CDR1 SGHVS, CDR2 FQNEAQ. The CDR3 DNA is TGTGCCAGCAGCTTAAGACAGGGGATGGACTACGAGCAGTACTTC. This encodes CASSLRQGMDYEQYF.

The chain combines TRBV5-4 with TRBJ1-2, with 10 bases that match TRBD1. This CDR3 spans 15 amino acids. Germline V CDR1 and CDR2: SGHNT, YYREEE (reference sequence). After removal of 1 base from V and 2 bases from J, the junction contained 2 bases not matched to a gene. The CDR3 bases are TGTGCCAGCAGCTTGCAGACAGGGGGCAACTATGGCTACACCTTC. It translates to CASSLQTGGNYGYTF.

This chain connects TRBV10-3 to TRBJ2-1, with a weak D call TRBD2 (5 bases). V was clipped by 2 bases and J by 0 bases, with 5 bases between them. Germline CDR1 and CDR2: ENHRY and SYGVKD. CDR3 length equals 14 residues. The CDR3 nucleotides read TGTGCCATCAGTGAGCGGGGCTCCTACAATGAGCAGTTCTTC. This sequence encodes CAISERGSYNEQFF.

As DNA, the CDR3 is TGTGCCAGCAGCTTAAACGGGGGGCAAGAGACCCAGTACTTC. This gives the protein CASSLNGGQETQYF. The genes are TRBV7-3 and TRBJ2-5, with 7 nucleotides matching TRBD2. V dropped 1 base and J dropped 2; count of bases not matched to a gene: 1. The germline gives CDR1 SGHTA, CDR2 FQGTGA. The CDR3 contains 14 residues.

The chain's CDR3 is CSAPRENEQFF. As DNA, the CDR3 is TGCAGTGCCCCGCGGGAGAATGAGCAGTTCTTC. This chain joins TRBV20-1 and TRBJ2-1; 7 positions agree with TRBD2. The germline V gene has CDR1 DFQATT and CDR2 SNEGSKA (reference sequence). This CDR3 has 11 residues. Germline trimming cut 6 bases from V and 7 bases from J; bases unmatched to any gene: 3.

CDR3 in DNA: TGCGCCAGCAGCCAAGAGGTCCCACCGGACGAGCAGTACTTC. Translation: CASSQEVPPDEQYF. This rearrangement joins TRBV4-3 to TRBJ2-7; D unclear. The CDR3 has 14 amino acids. The germline CDR1 and CDR2 sequences are LGHNA and YSLEER. V lost 0 bases, J lost 5 bases, and 11 bases lay in between.

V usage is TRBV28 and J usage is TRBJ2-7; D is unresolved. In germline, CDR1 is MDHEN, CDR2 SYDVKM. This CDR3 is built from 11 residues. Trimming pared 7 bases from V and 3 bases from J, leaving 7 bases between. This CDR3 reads CASKVDYEQYF. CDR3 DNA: TGTGCCAGCAAAGTAGACTACGAGCAGTACTTC. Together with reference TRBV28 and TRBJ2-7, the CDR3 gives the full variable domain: DVKVTQSSRYLVKRTGEKVFLECVQDMDHENMFWYRQDPGLGLRLIYFSYDVKMKEKGDIPEGYSVSREKKERFSLILESASTNQTSMYLCASKVDYEQYFGPGTRLTVT.

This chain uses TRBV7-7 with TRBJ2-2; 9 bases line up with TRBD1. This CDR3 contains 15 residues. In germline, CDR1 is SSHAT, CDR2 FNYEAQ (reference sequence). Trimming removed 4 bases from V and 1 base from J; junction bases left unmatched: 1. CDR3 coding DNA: TGTGCCAGCAGCTGGGGACAGGGGAACACCGGGGAGCTGTTTTTT. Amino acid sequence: CASSWGQGNTGELFF.

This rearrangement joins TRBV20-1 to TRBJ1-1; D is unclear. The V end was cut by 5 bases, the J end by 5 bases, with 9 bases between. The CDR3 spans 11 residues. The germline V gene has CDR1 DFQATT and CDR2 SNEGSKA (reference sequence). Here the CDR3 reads CSAARNTEAFF. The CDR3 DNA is TGCAGTGCTGCCAGAAATACTGAAGCTTTCTTT.

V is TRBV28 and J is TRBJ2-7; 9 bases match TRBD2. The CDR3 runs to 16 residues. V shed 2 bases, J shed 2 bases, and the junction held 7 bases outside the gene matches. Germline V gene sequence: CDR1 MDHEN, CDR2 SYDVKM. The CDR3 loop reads CASSLISSGKAYEQYF. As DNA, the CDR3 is TGTGCCAGCAGTTTAATTTCTAGCGGGAAGGCCTACGAGCAGTACTTC.